This TCR beta chain is from a study of cytomegalovirus exposure and HLA in healthy donors. Germline CDR1 and CDR2: KGHSH and LQKENI. V gave up 5 bases and J gave up 5 bases, with 25 bases separating them. This CDR3 has 18 residues. TCRdb's table, derived via immunoSEQ multiplex PCR, lists solely in-frame clones and lacks some. This sample yields 100,000 to 150,000 clones, of which roughly 90% are seen a single time; approximately 2.1% belongs to the top ten. The J gene is TRBJ2-1, the V gene TRBV18; TRBD1 is a possible D gene (6 bases). The sample was PBMCs. This receptor was obtained from a woman aged 18 to 35 in good health and CMV-seronegative. The CDR3 DNA is TGTGCCAGCTCAGCCGAGAATCCAGGGGCTAGCAGACACAATGAGCAGTTCTTC. This gives the protein CASSAENPGASRHNEQFF.